The clone carrying this T cell receptor (beta chain) was detected once. As yet, its antigen is unknown. Reverse transcription of roughly 0.5 to 1 ug RNA was carried out with random hexamers. Using its own MiXCR run on the immunoSEQ multiplex PCR reads, TCRdb lists one record per CDR3 protein. The sample carries approximately 77,000 distinct CDR3 sequences, about 93% recorded once. The CDR3 sequence is 14 residues long. The germline V gene has CDR1 SGHRS and CDR2 YFSETQ. The V gene lost 4 bases and the J gene lost 6 bases, with 16 bases spanning the gap. The data originate from a study of CD8 T cells in Susac syndrome. Study-level points and caveats: A relatively small number of individuals underwent TCR sequencing and HLA analysis.

The rearrangement uses TRBV5-1 and TRBJ1-2; D is uncertain. The receptor was isolated from a human donor with Susac syndrome. The sequenced material came from CD4+ T cells from PBMCs. CDR3 residues: CASSPTPGRDGYTF. The CDR3 coding sequence is TGCGCCAGCAGCCCTACCCCGGGGAGGGATGGCTACACCTTC.